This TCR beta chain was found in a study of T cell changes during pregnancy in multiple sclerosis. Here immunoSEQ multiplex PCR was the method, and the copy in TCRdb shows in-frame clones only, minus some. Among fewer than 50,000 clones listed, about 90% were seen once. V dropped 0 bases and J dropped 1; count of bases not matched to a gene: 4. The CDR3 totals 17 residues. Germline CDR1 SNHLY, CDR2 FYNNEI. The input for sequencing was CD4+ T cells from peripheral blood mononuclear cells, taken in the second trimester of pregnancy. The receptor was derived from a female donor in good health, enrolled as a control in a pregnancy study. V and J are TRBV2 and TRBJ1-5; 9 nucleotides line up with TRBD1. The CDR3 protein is CASSEAGTGLSNQPQHF. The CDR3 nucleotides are TGTGCCAGCAGTGAAGCCGGGACAGGGTTGAGCAATCAGCCCCAGCATTTT.